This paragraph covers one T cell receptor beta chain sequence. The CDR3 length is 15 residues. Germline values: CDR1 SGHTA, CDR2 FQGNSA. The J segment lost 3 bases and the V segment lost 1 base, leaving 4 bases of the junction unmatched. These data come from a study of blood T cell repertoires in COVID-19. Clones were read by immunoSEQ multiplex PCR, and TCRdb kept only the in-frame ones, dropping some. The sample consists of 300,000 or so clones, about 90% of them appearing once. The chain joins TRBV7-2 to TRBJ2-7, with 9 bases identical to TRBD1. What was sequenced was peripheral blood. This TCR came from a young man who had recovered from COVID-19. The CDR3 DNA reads TGTGCCAGCAGCTTAGACAGGGGGCCCTTCTACGAGCAGTACTTC. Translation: CASSLDRGPFYEQYF.